This is a list of T cell receptor beta chains from one sample in a study of blood T cell repertoires in COVID-19. Sequencing was performed with immunoSEQ multiplex PCR; in TCRdb, only in-frame clones are kept and a portion is missing. The sample has about 130,000 clones, 70% to 90% seen once; the top ten hold 2% to 2.5%. Specimen: peripheral blood. The receptors were sampled from a man aged 70 or older with active COVID-19. CDR3s leave out the opening cysteine and the closing phenylalanine or tryptophan.

V	CDR3
TRBV5-1	ASSLSGTSNEQY
TRBV7-2	ASSLRGSETQY
TRBV28	ASSLQGSYEQY
TRBV6-2/TRBV6-3	ASSPSSSRYQETQY
TRBV15	ATSPMRGTGVDEQF
TRBV7-9	ASSSSTDTQY
TRBV7-9	ASSPPGGARTEAF
TRBV6-5	ATKRGPEGNQPQH
TRBV5-1	ASSSGHGDTQY
TRBV7-8	ASSLGAGGGNEQF
TRBV14	ASSQATTGGYGYT
TRBV28	ASINRGRTGNTIY
TRBV4-3	ASSQDLLDRAYTEAF
TRBV5-1	ASSLGFTGATYGYT
TRBV6-1	ASSEGLYYEQY
TRBV30	AWNGFPTSGSFNEQF
TRBV27	ASSPFHPGQGGETQY
TRBV7-9	ASSFGGGNTIY
TRBV19	ASTPYSGTGELF
TRBV29-1	SVLDRGRYGYT
TRBV6-4	ASRGRQGDNQPQH
TRBV19	ARPGQGAPYSNQPQH
TRBV5-8	ASSFTAGGSPGNTIY
TRBV25-1	ASSSYRPTSGTHYEQY
TRBV4-3	ASSHRTGGSYNEQF
TRBV5-4	ASSRDRVSEQY
TRBV6-5	ASSYGTGFTSPLH
TRBV18	ASSLNSGSGETQY
TRBV29-1	SVPPAGQGGYGYT
TRBV27	ASSPWQVSNQPQH
TRBV6-5	ASSYSRARDTEAF
TRBV10-3	AISGSAGGQVEQF
TRBV28	ASSFGQGYTEAF